The entry that follows covers one TCR beta chain sequence. What it recognizes is unknown. Germline CDR1 reads LNHDA; CDR2 reads SQIVND (reference sequence). Trimming took 6 bases from V and 1 from J; bases not matched to a gene: 4. This CDR3 is built from 15 residues. This record comes from a study of cytomegalovirus exposure and HLA in healthy donors. Study-level results: No immune exposure information besides CMV serostatus was available. Most subjects had HLA-A and HLA-B alleles reportedly predicted accurately by TCR beta sequences. In a later analysis, at a false discovery rate of 0.05, about 15,000 TCR beta sequences were associated with HLA alleles.

The PCR ran on 60 Vbeta and 13 Jbeta primers. As handled by the study authors: An analysis that came later counted roughly 87 million unique TCR beta chains, roughly 11 million shared. The table came from immunoSEQ multiplex PCR; TCRdb's copy has only in-frame clones and leaves some out. V, J and clone size are taken as reported in that table, and D and trimming were inferred from the DNA itself. Of 80,000 to 130,000 clones in the sample, 84% are singletons; the top ten hold about 1.1%. The receptor comes from a woman aged 18-29 years in good health and CMV-seronegative. What was sequenced was PBMCs. The chain combines TRBV19 with TRBJ2-2, with 8 bases lining up with TRBD2. The CDR3 DNA follows: TGTGCCAGTAGCACACTAGCGGTGAACACCGGGGAGCTGTTTTTT. This codes for CASSTLAVNTGELFF.